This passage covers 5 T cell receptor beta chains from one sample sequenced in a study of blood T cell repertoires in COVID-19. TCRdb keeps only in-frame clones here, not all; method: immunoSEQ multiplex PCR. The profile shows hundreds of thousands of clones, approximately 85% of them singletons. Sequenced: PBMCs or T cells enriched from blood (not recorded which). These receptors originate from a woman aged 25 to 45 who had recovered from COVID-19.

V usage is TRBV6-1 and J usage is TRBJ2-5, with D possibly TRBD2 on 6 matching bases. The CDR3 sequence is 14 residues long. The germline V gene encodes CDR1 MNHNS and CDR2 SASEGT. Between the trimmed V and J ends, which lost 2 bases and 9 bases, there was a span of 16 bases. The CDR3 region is CASSETGLLTAQYF. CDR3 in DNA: TGTGCCAGCAGTGAAACGGGACTGTTAACGGCCCAGTACTTC.

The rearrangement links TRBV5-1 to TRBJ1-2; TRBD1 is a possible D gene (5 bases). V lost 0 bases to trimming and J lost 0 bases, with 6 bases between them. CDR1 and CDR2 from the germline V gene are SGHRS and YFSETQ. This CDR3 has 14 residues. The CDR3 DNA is TGCGCCAGCAGCTTGGAGGGGACTAACTATGGCTACACCTTC. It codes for CASSLEGTNYGYTF.

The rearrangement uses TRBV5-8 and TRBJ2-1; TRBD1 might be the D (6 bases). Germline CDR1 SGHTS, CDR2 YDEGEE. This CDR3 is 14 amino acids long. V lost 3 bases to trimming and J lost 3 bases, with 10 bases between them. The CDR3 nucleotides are TGTGCCAGCAGCTCGTTGGACAGCTACAATGAGCAGTTCTTC. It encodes CASSSLDSYNEQFF.

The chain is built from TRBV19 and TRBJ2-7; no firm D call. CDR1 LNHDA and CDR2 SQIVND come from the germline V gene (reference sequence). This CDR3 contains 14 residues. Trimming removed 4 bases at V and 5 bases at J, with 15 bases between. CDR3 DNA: TGTGCCAGTAGTACTTTAGTAAGCATCCACGAGCAGTACTTC. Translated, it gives CASSTLVSIHEQYF.

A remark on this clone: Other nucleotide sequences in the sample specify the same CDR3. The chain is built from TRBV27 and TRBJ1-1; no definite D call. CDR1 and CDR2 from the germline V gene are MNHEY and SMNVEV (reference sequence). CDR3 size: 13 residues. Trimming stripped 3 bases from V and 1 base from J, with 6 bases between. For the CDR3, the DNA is TGTGCCAGCAGTTTGGGCCCGAACACTGAAGCTTTCTTT. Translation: CASSLGPNTEAFF.